The clone carrying this TCR beta chain was counted only a few times. The entry originates in a study of T-cell memory formation after mild COVID-19. About the research overall: Clustering of TCRs was largely donor specific.

Germline V gene lookup returns CDR1 SGHAT and CDR2 FQNNGV. The CDR3 length is 13 residues. Trimming cost V 4 bases and J 4 bases; bases outside gene matches: 1. 5'RACE primed from the constant segment yielded TCR alpha and TCR beta cDNA libraries bearing sample barcodes and UMIs. Using its own MiXCR run on the 5' RACE reads, TCRdb lists one record per CDR3 protein. The sample carries 150,000 to 200,000 distinct CDR3 sequences, roughly 12% recorded once. Sequencing was carried out using PBMCs or a T cell subset sorted from them (not recorded which). This rearrangement joins TRBV11-2 to TRBJ2-1; 7 positions agree with TRBD1. This clonotype was obtained from a man aged 18 to 29 who had mild COVID-19 (a few samples of this study predate the infection). Cell type and time point are not known. CDR3 DNA sequence: TGTGCCAGCAGCTCGGGACAGTACAATGAGCAGTTCTTC. This translates into CASSSGQYNEQFF. Drawing the rest from reference TRBV11-2 and TRBJ2-1, the complete variable domain is EAGVAQSPRYKIIEKRQSVAFWCNPISGHATLYWYQQILGQGPKLLIQFQNNGVVDDSQLPKDRFSAERLKGVDSTLKIQPAKLEDSAVYLCASSSGQYNEQFFGPGTRLTVL.